This entry lists 3 T cell receptor beta chains sequenced from one sample in a study of blood T cells in healthy people across ages. It was with a sample-barcoded 5' primer and a J-beta primer mix that a second PCR of about 6 to 11 cycles was run. TCRdb re-called the 5' RACE reads through MiXCR, storing one row per CDR3 protein. The repertoire consists of about 1 million distinct CDR3 sequences, with under 45% occurring once and the leading ten covering 18%. The sequencing sample was made of blood. The receptor source for this set is a woman aged 60-70 years in good health.

The rearrangement links TRBV12-3 or TRBV12-4 to TRBJ2-5; TRBD1 or TRBD2 may be the D gene (5 bases each). Trimming pared 4 bases from V and 2 bases from J, leaving 14 bases between. This CDR3 region has 15 residues. The CDR3 is CASSSTGTLQETQYF. CDR3 sequence (DNA): TGTGCCAGCAGTTCAACCGGGACGCTACAAGAGACCCAGTACTTC.

This clonotype was picked up many times. A read error may explain this, as a much larger clone is one base away. This rearrangement joins TRBV9 to TRBJ2-3, with unresolved D. CDR1 and CDR2 from the germline V gene are SGDLS and YYNGEE. This CDR3 region has 13 residues. V lost 3 bases and J lost 5, with 10 bases in between. CDR3 bases: TGTGCCAGCAGCGGGCAAGCTGGAGATACGCAGTATTTT. It yields the protein CASSGQAGDTQYF.

V is TRBV20-1 and J is TRBJ2-7; 8 nucleotides agree with TRBD1. The CDR3 is 15 residues long. Trimming removed 0 bases from V and 7 bases from J; junction bases left unmatched: 11. The germline CDR1 and CDR2 sequences are DFQATT and SNEGSKA (reference sequence). CDR3 DNA sequence: TGCAGTGCTAGAGAGGGGGCCAGGGGGCATAGTGAGCAGTACTTC. This gives the protein CSAREGARGHSEQYF.